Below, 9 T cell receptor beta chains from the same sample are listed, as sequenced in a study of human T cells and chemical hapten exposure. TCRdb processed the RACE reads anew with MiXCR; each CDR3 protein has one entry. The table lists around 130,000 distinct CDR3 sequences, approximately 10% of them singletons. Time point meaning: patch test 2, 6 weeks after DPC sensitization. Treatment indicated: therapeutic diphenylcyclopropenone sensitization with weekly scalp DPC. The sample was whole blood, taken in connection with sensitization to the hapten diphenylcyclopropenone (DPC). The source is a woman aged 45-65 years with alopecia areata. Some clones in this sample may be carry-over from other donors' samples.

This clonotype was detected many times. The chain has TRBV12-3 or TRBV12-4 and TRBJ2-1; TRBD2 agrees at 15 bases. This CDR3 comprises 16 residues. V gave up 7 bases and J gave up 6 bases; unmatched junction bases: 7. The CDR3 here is CASTGLAGGPGNEQFF. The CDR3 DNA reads TGTGCCAGCACTGGACTAGCGGGAGGGCCTGGCAATGAGCAGTTCTTC.

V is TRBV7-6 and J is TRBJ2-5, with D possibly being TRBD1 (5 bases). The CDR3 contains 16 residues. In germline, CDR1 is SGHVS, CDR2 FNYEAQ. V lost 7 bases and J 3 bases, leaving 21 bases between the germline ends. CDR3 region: CASNRPRQTFEETQYF. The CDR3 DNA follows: TGTGCCAGCAACCGCCCCCGACAGACGTTTGAAGAGACCCAGTACTTC. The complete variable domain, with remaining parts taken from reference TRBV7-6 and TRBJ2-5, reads GAGVSQSPRYKVTKRGQDVALRCDPISGHVSLYWYRQALGQGPEFLTYFNYEAQQDKSGLPNDRFSAERPEGSISTLTIQRTEQRDSAMYRCASNRPRQTFEETQYFGPGTRLLVL.

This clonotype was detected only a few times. The CDR3 is CASRGLTGGREQFF. CDR3 in DNA: TGTGCCAGCAGGGGACTAACGGGAGGGAGGGAGCAGTTCTTC. The chain links TRBV19 to TRBJ2-1; 8 positions match TRBD2. With V trimmed by 9 bases and J by 10 bases, 14 bases remained unmatched. This CDR3 is 14 amino acids long. Germline CDR1 reads LNHDA; CDR2 reads SQIVND (reference sequence).

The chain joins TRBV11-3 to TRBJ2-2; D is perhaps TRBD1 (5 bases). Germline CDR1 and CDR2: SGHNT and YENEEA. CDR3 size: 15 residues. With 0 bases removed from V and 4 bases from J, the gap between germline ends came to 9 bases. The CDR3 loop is CASSLDGAPTGELFF. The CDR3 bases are TGTGCCAGCAGCTTAGATGGGGCCCCCACCGGGGAGCTGTTTTTT.

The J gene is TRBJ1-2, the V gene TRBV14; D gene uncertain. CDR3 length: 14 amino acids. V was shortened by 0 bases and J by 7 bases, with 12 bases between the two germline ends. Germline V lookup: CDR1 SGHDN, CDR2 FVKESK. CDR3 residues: CASSQERVRSGYTF. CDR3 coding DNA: TGTGCCAGCAGCCAAGAGAGGGTACGGTCTGGCTACACCTTC.

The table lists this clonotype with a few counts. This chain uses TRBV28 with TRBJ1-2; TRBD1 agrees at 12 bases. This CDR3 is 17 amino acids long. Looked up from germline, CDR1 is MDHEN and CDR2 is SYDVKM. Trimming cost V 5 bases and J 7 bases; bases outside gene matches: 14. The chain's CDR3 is CASSPSGTGGNRSGYTF. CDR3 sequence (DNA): TGTGCCAGCAGTCCCTCCGGGACAGGGGGCAACAGGAGTGGCTACACCTTC.

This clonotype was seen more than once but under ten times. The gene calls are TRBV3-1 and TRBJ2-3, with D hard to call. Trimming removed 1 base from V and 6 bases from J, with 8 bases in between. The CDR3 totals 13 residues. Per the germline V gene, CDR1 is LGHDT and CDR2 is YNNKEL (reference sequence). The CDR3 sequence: CASSQALTDTQYF. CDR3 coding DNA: TGTGCCAGCAGCCAAGCGCTGACGGATACGCAGTATTTT.

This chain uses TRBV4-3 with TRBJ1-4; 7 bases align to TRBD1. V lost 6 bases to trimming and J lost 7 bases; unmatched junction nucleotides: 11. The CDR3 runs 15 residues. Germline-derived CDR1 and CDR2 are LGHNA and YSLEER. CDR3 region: CASRLRVAGGEKLFF. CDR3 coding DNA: TGCGCCAGCAGATTACGGGTGGCAGGGGGTGAAAAACTGTTTTTT.

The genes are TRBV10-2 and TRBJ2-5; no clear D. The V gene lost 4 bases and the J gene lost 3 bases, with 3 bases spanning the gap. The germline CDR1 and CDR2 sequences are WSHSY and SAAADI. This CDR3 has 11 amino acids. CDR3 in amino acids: CASSVKETQYF. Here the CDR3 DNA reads TGCGCCAGCAGTGTGAAAGAGACCCAGTACTTC.